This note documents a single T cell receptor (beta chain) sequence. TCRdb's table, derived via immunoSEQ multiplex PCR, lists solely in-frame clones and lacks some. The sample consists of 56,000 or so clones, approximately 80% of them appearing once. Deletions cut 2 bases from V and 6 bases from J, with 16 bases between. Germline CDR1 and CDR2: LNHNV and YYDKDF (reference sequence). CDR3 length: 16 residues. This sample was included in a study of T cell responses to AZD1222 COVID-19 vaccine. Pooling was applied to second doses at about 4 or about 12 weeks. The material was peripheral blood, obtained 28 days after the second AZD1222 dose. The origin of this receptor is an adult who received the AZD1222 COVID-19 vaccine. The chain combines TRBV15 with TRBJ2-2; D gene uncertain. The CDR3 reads CATSRRDTLRPGELFF. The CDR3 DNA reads TGTGCCACCAGCAGACGAGACACACTACGACCCGGGGAGCTGTTTTTT.